The 26 T cell receptor beta chains below were found in one sample sequenced in a study of T cells in Graves' hyperthyroidism and ophthalmopathy. There were TCR beta CDR3 regions amplified from RNA transcripts. TCR CDR3 underwent first-round RT-PCR with the HTBI primer set. A single record per CDR3 protein comes from TCRdb applying MiXCR to the multiplex PCR reads. Of about 560,000 distinct CDR3 sequences in the sample, approximately 15% were seen once. The specimen was blood. These receptor sequences come from a woman under 30 with Graves' hyperthyroidism.

This clonotype appeared a few times. V gene TRBV6-1 combines with J gene TRBJ2-2; 7 nucleotides align to TRBD1. Germline V gives CDR1 MNHNS, CDR2 SASEGT. Trimming took 7 bases from V and 5 from J; bases not matched to a gene: 10. This CDR3 spans 15 amino acids. The CDR3 reads CASNRTPQGTGELFF. CDR3 bases: TGTGCCAGCAATAGGACCCCACAGGGGACCGGGGAGCTGTTTTTT.

This clonotype was picked up many times. The chain couples TRBV20-1 to TRBJ2-2, with a weak D call TRBD2 (5 bases). This CDR3 region has 13 residues. V dropped 4 bases and J dropped 3 bases, with 9 bases sitting between them. CDR1 is DFQATT, CDR2 SNEGSKA, per germline (reference sequence). In nucleotides, the CDR3 is TGCAGTGCTATTAGCGTGGACACCGGGGAGCTGTTTTTT. It translates to CSAISVDTGELFF.

This chain connects TRBV28 to TRBJ1-5, with unresolved D. Trimming left V 5 bases short and J 7 bases short, with 9 bases between. The CDR3 runs to 12 residues. CDR1 and CDR2 from the germline V gene are MDHEN and SYDVKM. The CDR3 nucleotides are TGTGCCAGCAGTATCACTGGACAGCCCCAGCATTTT. Residues: CASSITGQPQHF.

The chain employs TRBV11-2 and TRBJ2-3, with 15 bases aligning to TRBD2. The V and J ends lost 5 bases and 3 bases, in that order; junction bases with no gene match: 6. The V gene's germline CDR1 is SGHAT and CDR2 FQNNGV. This CDR3 contains 17 residues. The CDR3 region has the DNA TGTGCCAGCAGCCATCTCGGACTAGCGGGGGGGACAGATACGCAGTATTTT. Amino acid sequence: CASSHLGLAGGTDTQYF.

Ten or more counts support this clonotype. CDR3 region: CASSPNTGGDTQYF. CDR3 nucleotide sequence: TGTGCCAGCAGCCCTAACACCGGGGGAGATACGCAGTATTTT. This sequence joins TRBV11-3 and TRBJ2-3; a weak D match, TRBD2 (6 bases). Germline V gene data show CDR1 as SGHNT and CDR2 as YENEEA. V was clipped by 5 bases and J by 5 bases, with 14 bases between them. This CDR3 is built from 14 residues. The full variable domain, in which reference TRBV11-3 and TRBJ2-3 provide the parts outside the CDR3, is EAGVVQSPRYKIIEKKQPVAFWCNPISGHNTLYWYLQNLGQGPELLIRYENEEAVDDSQLPKDRFSAERLKGVDSTLKIQPAELGDSAVYLCASSPNTGGDTQYFGPGTRLTVL.

This sequence joins TRBV12-3 or TRBV12-4 and TRBJ1-1; D is unclear. V was cut by 3 bases and J by 3 bases, with 8 bases left in between. The CDR3 is 13 amino acids. In DNA, the CDR3 is TGTGCCAGCAGTTTCCCGACGGACACTGAAGCTTTCTTT. Its translation is CASSFPTDTEAFF.

Only a few counts were recorded for this clonotype. V is TRBV12-3 or TRBV12-4 and J is TRBJ2-5, with TRBD1 matching over 8 bases. The V gene end was trimmed by 6 bases and the J gene end by 5 bases; junction bases not matched to a gene: 5. The CDR3 has 13 residues. The CDR3 DNA reads as TGTGCCAGCAGCGCAGGGGGCTCGGAGACCCAGTACTTC. Its protein is CASSAGGSETQYF.

This clonotype was observed a few times. The CDR3 loop is CASSHSRLAGVLNTDTQYF. CDR3 sequence (DNA): TGCGCCAGCAGCCATTCTCGACTAGCGGGGGTCTTGAACACAGATACGCAGTATTTT. This sequence joins TRBV4-3 and TRBJ2-3; 12 bases are shared with TRBD2. CDR1 is LGHNA, CDR2 YSLEER, per germline. The ends lost 3 bases at V and 2 bases at J; junction bases unmatched: 12. The CDR3 length is 19 residues.

The rearrangement links TRBV12-5 to TRBJ2-3; D possibly corresponds to TRBD2 (5 bases). Trimming left V 6 bases short and J 4 bases short, with 17 bases between. Germline V lookup: CDR1 LGHNT, CDR2 FRNRAP. The CDR3 spans 15 residues. This CDR3 is CASGIIGRAADTQYF. The CDR3 DNA is TGTGCTAGTGGCATTATCGGGCGGGCCGCAGATACGCAGTATTTT.

This clonotype occurred a few times. The chain joins TRBV5-5 to TRBJ1-3; D might be TRBD1 (5 bases). Germline V gene data show CDR1 as SGHKS and CDR2 as YYEKEE (reference sequence). V lost 4 bases to trimming and J lost 4 bases, with 15 bases between them. The CDR3 has 15 residues. This CDR3 is CASSPTGTKGNTIYF. The CDR3, as DNA: TGTGCCAGCAGCCCGACCGGGACGAAGGGAAACACCATATATTTT.

V and J are TRBV27 and TRBJ2-7; possible D gene TRBD1, 6 bases. Trimming took off 3 bases at V and 2 bases at J, with 20 bases between the two ends. The CDR3 is made up of 17 amino acids. Germline CDR1 MNHEY, CDR2 SMNVEV (reference sequence). The CDR3 is CASSLIPVTGVTYEQYF. The DNA for the CDR3 is TGTGCCAGCAGTTTGATCCCCGTGACAGGCGTGACCTACGAGCAGTACTTC.

This clonotype was seen repeatedly, ten times or more. V is TRBV20-1 and J is TRBJ2-1; 14 bases agree with TRBD2. The CDR3 runs 14 residues. V was clipped by 7 bases and J by 7 bases; unmatched bases: 6. Germline V lookup: CDR1 DFQATT, CDR2 SNEGSKA (reference sequence). The CDR3 protein is CSVGGLAGGNEQFF. The CDR3 nucleotides read TGCAGTGTTGGCGGACTAGCGGGGGGTAATGAGCAGTTCTTC.

The rearrangement links TRBV6-5 to TRBJ2-3; no definite D call. CDR1 and CDR2 from the germline V gene are MNHEY and SVGAGI. Trimming shortened V by 0 bases and J by 5 bases, and 9 bases separated the two germline ends. This CDR3 has 14 amino acids. The CDR3 coding sequence is TGTGCCAGCAGTTACTCTGGCAGAAAAGATACGCAGTATTTT. This codes for CASSYSGRKDTQYF.

This clonotype was found many times. The rearrangement uses TRBV28 and TRBJ1-1; the match to TRBD1 covers 9 bases. Germline assignment: CDR1 MDHEN and CDR2 SYDVKM. The CDR3 runs 15 residues. Unmatched junction bases numbered 12, after V lost 5 bases and J lost 8 bases. The DNA of the CDR3 is TGTGCCAGCAGTCAAGAGGGACAGGGACGGGACGAAGCTTTCTTT. Residues: CASSQEGQGRDEAFF. The full variable domain, rest sourced from reference TRBV28 and TRBJ1-1, is DVKVTQSSRYLVKRTGEKVFLECVQDMDHENMFWYRQDPGLGLRLIYFSYDVKMKEKGDIPEGYSVSREKKERFSLILESASTNQTSMYLCASSQEGQGRDEAFFGQGTRLTVV.

The chain carries TRBV4-3 and TRBJ2-2; D is ambiguous. This CDR3 region has 14 residues. The germline gives CDR1 LGHNA, CDR2 YSLEER. Trimming cost V 3 bases and J 6 bases, with 11 bases left between them. The CDR3 is CASSHSSLSGELFF. In DNA form, the CDR3 reads TGCGCCAGCAGCCACTCGTCCCTTTCCGGGGAGCTGTTTTTT.

J is TRBJ2-5 and V is TRBV4-1; D is perhaps TRBD1 or TRBD2 (7 bases each). The CDR3 has 16 residues. Germline CDR1 MGHRA, CDR2 YSYEKL. Trimming stripped 0 bases from V and 0 bases from J, with 11 bases between. The CDR3 DNA sequence: TGCGCCAGCAGCCAAGATCAGGGGGGGTACCAAGAGACCCAGTACTTC. It yields the protein CASSQDQGGYQETQYF.

This clonotype was counted ten times or more. The V and J genes are TRBV12-3 or TRBV12-4 and TRBJ2-7; 8 bases agree with TRBD2. This CDR3 contains 13 residues. V lost 5 bases, J lost 4 bases, and 4 bases stayed unmatched. This chain's CDR3 is CASSPPSGYEQYF. The CDR3 coding sequence is TGTGCCAGCAGTCCCCCTAGCGGGTACGAGCAGTACTTC.

The chain joins TRBV5-1 to TRBJ1-1; 8 bases agree with TRBD1. V trimming: 0 bases; J trimming: 0 bases; junction bases outside the gene matches: 7. Germline CDR1 and CDR2: SGHRS and YFSETQ. The CDR3 sequence is 17 residues long. CDR3 sequence reads: CASSLERQGTMNTEAFF. The CDR3, as DNA: TGCGCCAGCAGCTTGGAACGACAGGGGACCATGAACACTGAAGCTTTCTTT.

In the case of this clonotype: This may be a read error, as it is one base from a much larger clone. The chain employs TRBV12-3 or TRBV12-4 and TRBJ2-3, with TRBD2 matching over 8 bases. The CDR3 runs to 16 residues. V dropped 6 bases and J dropped 2; count of bases not matched to a gene: 10. The CDR3 nucleotides are TGTGCCAGCAGACACGCCAGGACTAGCACCACAGATACGCAGTATTTT. It yields the protein CASRHARTSTTDTQYF.

This clonotype was detected ten times or more. The chain combines TRBV6-1 with TRBJ1-1; D is undetermined. Germline CDR1 MNHNS, CDR2 SASEGT. Deletions cut 0 bases from V and 3 bases from J, with 14 bases between. This CDR3 spans 16 amino acids. The CDR3 protein is CASSEAWNTLYTEAFF. The CDR3 DNA is TGTGCCAGCAGTGAAGCATGGAACACCTTGTACACTGAAGCTTTCTTT.

This clonotype was picked up many times. The chain is built from TRBV11-2 and TRBJ2-3, with D unresolved. Per germline, CDR1 SGHAT and CDR2 FQNNGV. V was shortened by 3 bases and J by 7 bases, with 8 bases between the two germline ends. This CDR3 is built from 12 residues. The CDR3 DNA follows: TGTGCCAGCAGCTTGTCCGCATATACGCAGTATTTT. This encodes CASSLSAYTQYF.

In its sample, this clonotype was seen a few times. The chain carries TRBV5-1 and TRBJ2-7, with D hard to call. The CDR3 consists of 13 residues. CDR1 is SGHRS, CDR2 YFSETQ, per germline. V shed 4 bases and J shed 5 bases, with 13 bases lying between them. The CDR3 reads CASSPILLNEQYF. CDR3 DNA: TGCGCCAGCAGCCCCATTCTGTTGAACGAGCAGTACTTC.

The rearrangement links TRBV19 to TRBJ2-7; 12 nucleotides line up with TRBD2. Trimming removed 5 bases from V and 3 bases from J; junction bases left unmatched: 2. This CDR3 is 14 amino acids long. In germline, CDR1 is LNHDA, CDR2 SQIVND (reference sequence). CDR3 sequence (DNA): TGTGCCAGTAGTGGACTAGCGGGGAACTACGAGCAGTACTTC. Amino acids: CASSGLAGNYEQYF. The full variable domain, its missing parts supplied by reference TRBV19 and TRBJ2-7, is DGGITQSPKYLFRKEGQNVTLSCEQNLNHDAMYWYRQDPGQGLRLIYYSQIVNDFQKGDIAEGYSVSREKKESFPLTVTSAQKNPTAFYLCASSGLAGNYEQYFGPGTRLTVT.

This clonotype was found many times. This chain links TRBV11-2 with TRBJ2-1; 9 positions agree with TRBD2. V trimming: 2 bases; J trimming: 4 bases; junction bases outside the gene matches: 3. Germline V CDR1 and CDR2: SGHAT, FQNNGV. The CDR3 covers 15 residues. The CDR3 coding sequence is TGTGCCAGCAGCTTACGGGCGGGGGGGTACAATGAGCAGTTCTTC. Its translation: CASSLRAGGYNEQFF.

This clonotype turned up a few times. This clone may be a read error of a much larger clone one base away. Here the CDR3 omits its conserved ending phenylalanine or tryptophan, so a read error is the likely source. The chain carries TRBV11-3 and TRBJ1-1, with D possibly being TRBD1 (6 bases). This CDR3 is built from 15 residues. The germline CDR1 and CDR2 sequences are SGHNT and YENEEA. V was pared by 0 bases and J by 1 base, with 9 bases between. The CDR3 sequence: CASSLEGASNTEAFS. The CDR3, as DNA: TGTGCCAGCAGCTTAGAGGGGGCCTCGAACACTGAAGCTTTCTCT.

The gene calls are TRBV28 and TRBJ2-7; D is perhaps TRBD2 (5 bases). Looked up from germline, CDR1 is MDHEN and CDR2 is SYDVKM. The CDR3 loop spans 12 amino acids. Trimming stripped 2 bases from V and 7 bases from J, with 9 bases between. CDR3 in DNA: TGTGCCAGCAGTTTAAGACTAAGGGAGCAGTACTTC. This translates into CASSLRLREQYF.